A selection of T cell receptor beta chains follows, all from one sample in a study of T cells in Graves' hyperthyroidism and ophthalmopathy. In TCRdb, the multiplex PCR reads were re-called with MiXCR into one record per CDR3 protein. Of about 840,000 distinct CDR3 sequences listed, 35% to 45% were seen once; the top ten hold about 8.9%. Sequencing was performed on blood. The receptors were sampled from a man aged 18 to 29 with Graves' hyperthyroidism. Both conserved end residues are part of each CDR3. The order of the fields is J gene, V gene, CDR3 length, CDR3 protein.

j_gene: TRBJ1-1; v_gene: TRBV2; len: 15; CDR3aa: CASSERYDRSGEAFF
j_gene: TRBJ2-5; v_gene: TRBV20-1; len: 13; CDR3aa: CSARRLAEETQYF
j_gene: TRBJ1-2; v_gene: TRBV20-1; len: 14; CDR3aa: CSVWDRDRVYGYTF
j_gene: TRBJ1-2; v_gene: TRBV9; len: 14; CDR3aa: CASSVGQGANGYTF
j_gene: TRBJ1-5; v_gene: TRBV10-3; len: 14; CDR3aa: CATGTGGVNQPQHF
j_gene: TRBJ1-1; v_gene: TRBV7-2; len: 15; CDR3aa: CASSSTGRGNTEAFF
j_gene: TRBJ1-2; v_gene: TRBV12-3/TRBV12-4; len: 13; CDR3aa: CASSSDRDSGYTF
j_gene: TRBJ1-2; v_gene: TRBV11-3; len: 15; CDR3aa: CASSQTRWTGNGYTF
j_gene: TRBJ2-7; v_gene: TRBV25-1; len: 13; CDR3aa: CASRDRQGREQYF
j_gene: TRBJ1-2; v_gene: TRBV9; len: 16; CDR3aa: CASSEDDFGTGQGYTF
j_gene: TRBJ1-5; v_gene: TRBV20-1; len: 13; CDR3aa: CSARGAGGLAQHF
j_gene: TRBJ1-1; v_gene: TRBV7-2; len: 15; CDR3aa: CASSLVARAATEAFF
j_gene: TRBJ1-4; v_gene: TRBV6-1; len: 17; CDR3aa: CASSVMATGKMSEKLFF
j_gene: TRBJ2-5; v_gene: TRBV7-3; len: 14; CDR3aa: CASSPQPGKETQYF
j_gene: TRBJ2-7; v_gene: TRBV9; len: 16; CDR3aa: CASSVGAGPSSYEQYF
j_gene: TRBJ2-7; v_gene: TRBV19; len: 14; CDR3aa: CASSVSGGAWEQYF
j_gene: TRBJ2-7; v_gene: TRBV5-1; len: 14; CDR3aa: CASSPEGLFYEQYF
j_gene: TRBJ2-6; v_gene: TRBV29-1; len: 15; CDR3aa: CSVDEGNTGANVPTF
j_gene: TRBJ1-5; v_gene: TRBV10-3; len: 14; CDR3aa: CAISDETSSGAQHF
j_gene: TRBJ1-5; v_gene: TRBV20-1; len: 13; CDR3aa: CSAGDGWNQPQHF
j_gene: TRBJ1-5; v_gene: TRBV7-2; len: 14; CDR3aa: CASSLTRTNQPQHF
j_gene: TRBJ1-4; v_gene: TRBV2; len: 12; CDR3aa: CANRQGSEKLFF
j_gene: TRBJ2-2; v_gene: TRBV7-3; len: 15; CDR3aa: CASRPGRSNTGELFF
j_gene: TRBJ2-5; v_gene: TRBV4-3; len: 14; CDR3aa: CASSVRTGAGTQYF
j_gene: TRBJ2-7; v_gene: TRBV5-1; len: 12; CDR3aa: CASSLNNDEQYF
j_gene: TRBJ1-6; v_gene: TRBV12-3/TRBV12-4; len: 16; CDR3aa: CASSSLGVGSDSPLHF
j_gene: TRBJ1-4; v_gene: TRBV20-1; len: 15; CDR3aa: CSARADSATNEKLFF
j_gene: TRBJ2-7; v_gene: TRBV7-9; len: 13; CDR3aa: CASSLEAGTEQYF
j_gene: TRBJ2-5; v_gene: TRBV7-9; len: 15; CDR3aa: CASSFQGPPAETQYF
j_gene: TRBJ1-6; v_gene: TRBV5-1; len: 15; CDR3aa: CASSLEARGNSPLHF
j_gene: TRBJ2-7; v_gene: TRBV20-1; len: 14; CDR3aa: CSAISAGLNYEQYF
j_gene: TRBJ1-2; v_gene: TRBV4-1; len: 12; CDR3aa: CASSQETGGYTF
j_gene: TRBJ1-5; v_gene: TRBV25-1; len: 15; CDR3aa: CASSDLGDSNQPQHF
j_gene: TRBJ1-1; v_gene: TRBV14; len: 13; CDR3aa: CANSQVENTEAFF
j_gene: TRBJ2-2; v_gene: TRBV7-2; len: 16; CDR3aa: CASSLRQGASTGELFF